The rows below give T cell receptor beta chains drawn from one sample of a study of human T cells and chemical hapten exposure. TCRdb used MiXCR to reprocess the RACE reads, holding one entry per CDR3 protein. The sample records roughly 84,000 distinct CDR3 sequences, roughly 10% being singletons. The sample in question was whole blood, obtained in connection with sensitization to the hapten diphenylcyclopropenone (DPC). Every receptor here comes from a woman in her forties or fifties with alopecia areata. Some clones in this sample may be carry-over from other donors' samples. CDR3s include the opening cysteine and the closing phenylalanine or tryptophan.

>TRBV28|TRBJ1-4
CASKLNEKLFF
>TRBV11-2|TRBJ1-5
CASSRSGFGGNQPQHF
>TRBV5-4|TRBJ1-2
CASSPFWASNYGYTF
>TRBV6-2/TRBV6-3|TRBJ1-5
CASSYLERGNQPQHF
>TRBV28|TRBJ2-7
CASSLGRAMEQYF
>TRBV10-3|TRBJ1-5
CATSWGDQPQHF
>TRBV9|TRBJ2-5
CASSVASNQETQYF
>TRBV19|TRBJ2-3
CASSVLAGGGTDTQYF
>TRBV7-2|TRBJ2-1
CASSSLPSGAYNEQFF
>TRBV2|TRBJ1-5
CASDKGTGNQPQHF
>TRBV29-1|TRBJ1-1
CSVGRGTEAFF
>TRBV7-2|TRBJ1-1
CASSLAHENTEAFF
>TRBV3-1|TRBJ2-6
CASSNIVANVLTF
>TRBV24-1|TRBJ2-5
CATSDGTGATPSEETQYF
>TRBV20-1|TRBJ1-1
CSASSDQAEAFF
>TRBV6-5|TRBJ2-2
CASSRTSQGGGELFF
>TRBV28|TRBJ2-7
CASSLGTGREQYF